These 20 T cell receptor beta chains share one sample of origin, sequenced in a study of T cell clonotyping in hematopoietic cell transplantation. Clones were read by immunoSEQ multiplex PCR, and TCRdb kept only the in-frame ones, dropping some. This table holds approximately 13,000 clones, around 97% found once. The sample consisted of peripheral blood mononuclear cells, taken 30 days after allogeneic stem cell transplant. These receptors were taken from a female patient in her forties or fifties who had an allogeneic stem cell transplant from an unrelated donor, so T cells may come from the graft donor. Some clones in this sample may be carry-over from other donors' samples.

J is TRBJ1-2 and V is TRBV30; 8 bases line up with TRBD1. This CDR3 is 12 amino acids long. Germline V gives CDR1 GTSNPN, CDR2 SVGIG (reference sequence). Trimming removed 2 bases from V and 14 bases from J; junction bases left unmatched: 10. The CDR3 loop reads CAWSPQGARETF. The CDR3 nucleotides are TGTGCCTGGAGTCCTCAGGGGGCGCGGGAGACCTTC.

This chain links TRBV6-6 with TRBJ2-7, with 9 positions matching TRBD1. CDR1 is MNHNY and CDR2 is SVGAGI in the germline V gene (reference sequence). The CDR3 is made up of 15 amino acids. V was clipped by 4 bases and J by 0 bases; unmatched bases: 4. The CDR3 protein is CASSFPGQGSYEQYF. In DNA, the CDR3 is TGTGCCAGCAGTTTCCCGGGACAGGGCTCCTACGAGCAGTACTTC.

CDR3 DNA sequence: TGTGCCAGCAGTGAGACAGGGGGCGCAGATACGCAGTATTTT. Amino acid sequence: CASSETGGADTQYF. The V gene is TRBV6-4, the J gene TRBJ2-3; 10 nucleotides match TRBD1. CDR1 is MRHNA and CDR2 is SNTAGT in the germline V gene. The CDR3 runs to 14 residues. V was pared by 3 bases and J by 4 bases, with 1 base of the junction left unmatched.

V is TRBV5-1 and J is TRBJ2-3, with 11 bases fitting TRBD1. The CDR3 has 15 amino acids. J gave up 7 bases and V 4 bases, and 8 bases lay outside the gene matches. Per the germline V gene, CDR1 is SGHRS and CDR2 is YFSETQ. CDR3 in DNA: TGCGCCAGCAGCCTACGGGACAGGGGGACACATACGCAGTATTTT. It encodes CASSLRDRGTHTQYF.

The chain couples TRBV6-1 to TRBJ2-1; a possible D gene is TRBD1 (6 bases). The CDR3 length is 15 residues. The ends were cut back, 1 base at V and 4 bases at J, with 11 bases in the middle. Per the germline V gene, CDR1 is MNHNS and CDR2 is SASEGT. The CDR3 DNA sequence: TGTGCCAGCAGTGAAGGGGAACAGGGATACAATGAGCAGTTCTTC. Translation gives CASSEGEQGYNEQFF.

The chain is built from TRBV11-2 and TRBJ2-1, with a tentative D call TRBD2 (6 bases). V gave up 6 bases and J gave up 2 bases, with 11 bases separating them. CDR1 is SGHAT, CDR2 FQNNGV, per germline. The CDR3 runs 14 residues. In DNA form, the CDR3 reads TGTGCCAGCAGAATAAGGAGGGCCTACAATGAGCAGTTCTTC. Amino acids: CASRIRRAYNEQFF.

The chain combines TRBV5-4 with TRBJ2-5; 7 positions agree with TRBD1. Germline values: CDR1 SGHNT, CDR2 YYREEE (reference sequence). With 4 bases clipped from V and 3 bases from J, the junction kept 9 bases outside the gene matches. There are 15 residues in the CDR3. The CDR3 nucleotides are TGTGCCAGCAGCAGGACAGGCCTGAGGGAAGAGACCCAGTACTTC. Translating it yields CASSRTGLREETQYF.

The chain uses TRBV5-6 and TRBJ2-7; D is ambiguous. The CDR3 runs 15 residues. Germline V gene data show CDR1 as SGHDT and CDR2 as YYEEEE. Trimming took off 1 base at V and 2 bases at J, with 13 bases between the two ends. The CDR3 region is CASSLWVGLPYEQYF. DNA for the CDR3: TGTGCCAGCAGCTTGTGGGTTGGGCTCCCCTACGAGCAGTACTTC.

The J gene is TRBJ2-7, the V gene TRBV14, with D uncertain. This CDR3 comprises 12 residues. Trimming removed 2 bases at V and 3 bases at J, with 5 bases between. The germline CDR1 and CDR2 sequences are SGHDN and FVKESK. The CDR3: CASSQSDYEQYF. The DNA for the CDR3 is TGTGCCAGCAGCCAAAGTGACTACGAGCAGTACTTC.

This clone was observed a single time. This chain links TRBV9 with TRBJ1-2; 7 bases fit TRBD1. Germline V CDR1 and CDR2: SGDLS, YYNGEE. The CDR3 totals 13 residues. V lost 4 bases and J lost 7; bases outside the gene matches: 7. CDR3: CASSKGQRAGYTF. CDR3 DNA sequence: TGTGCCAGCAGCAAGGGACAGAGAGCTGGCTACACCTTC.

The rearrangement links TRBV6-1 to TRBJ1-6; D uncertain. The V and J ends lost 3 bases and 0 bases respectively, with 9 bases between them. The CDR3 runs to 16 residues. CDR1 is MNHNS, CDR2 SASEGT, per germline. The DNA for the CDR3 is TGTGCCAGCAGTGATACCGTTAGCTCCTATAATTCACCCCTCCACTTT. Protein product: CASSDTVSSYNSPLHF.

V gene TRBV1 combines with J gene TRBJ1-5. TRBV1 is marked as a pseudogene. The length of the CDR3 is 13 residues. The CDR3 DNA sequence: TGCACCAGCAGCCAACTCGTTGGACAGCCCCAGCATTTT. Protein product: CTSSQLVGQPQHF.

The chain employs TRBV11-3 and TRBJ1-1, with D unresolved. V lost 5 bases and J lost 6, with 13 bases in between. Germline assignment: CDR1 SGHNT and CDR2 YENEEA. CDR3 size: 13 residues. CDR3 coding DNA: TGTGCCAGCAGCCTATCGGGCGCCGCTGAAGCTTTCTTT. It yields the protein CASSLSGAAEAFF. The full variable domain, its missing parts supplied by reference TRBV11-3 and TRBJ1-1, is EAGVVQSPRYKIIEKKQPVAFWCNPISGHNTLYWYLQNLGQGPELLIRYENEEAVDDSQLPKDRFSAERLKGVDSTLKIQPAELGDSAVYLCASSLSGAAEAFFGQGTRLTVV.

CDR3 sequence (DNA): TGCAGCGTTGAAGAGGGGGGTAGGACCCAGTACTTC. Its protein product is CSVEEGGRTQYF. V usage is TRBV29-1 and J usage is TRBJ2-5; a weak D match, TRBD2 (6 bases). The CDR3 length is 12 residues. CDR1 and CDR2 (germline): SQVTM, ANQGSEA. The V end lost 0 bases, the J end lost 7 bases, and 9 bases lay between the germline ends.

V and J are TRBV29-1 and TRBJ1-2; unclear D gene. The CDR3 is made up of 13 amino acids. Germline lookup yields CDR1 SQVTM and CDR2 ANQGSEA. Trimming pared 7 bases from V and 7 bases from J, leaving 19 bases between. The CDR3 is CSGQKDPSFGYTF. The CDR3 DNA is TGCAGCGGCCAAAAAGATCCATCGTTTGGCTACACCTTC.

J is TRBJ2-7 and V is TRBV5-6, with TRBD1 as a possible D gene (6 bases). V lost 0 bases and J 2 bases, leaving 9 bases between the germline ends. CDR3 length: 14 amino acids. Germline-derived CDR1 and CDR2 are SGHDT and YYEEEE. CDR3 sequence (DNA): TGTGCCAGCAGCTTGGTTGACAGGCCCTACGAGCAGTACTTC. As protein: CASSLVDRPYEQYF.

This sequence joins TRBV12-5 and TRBJ1-1; a weak D match, TRBD1 (6 bases). Per the germline V gene, CDR1 is LGHNT and CDR2 is FRNRAP. The CDR3 totals 14 residues. Between the trimmed V and J ends, which lost 6 bases and 3 bases, there was a span of 14 bases. CDR3: CASGQRGGDTEAFF. The CDR3 coding sequence is TGTGCTAGTGGGCAAAGGGGGGGGGACACTGAAGCTTTCTTT.

This rearrangement joins TRBV7-2 to TRBJ1-6; D is perhaps TRBD1 (5 bases). The ends were cut back, 3 bases at V and 9 bases at J, with 15 bases in the middle. The germline V gene encodes CDR1 SGHTA and CDR2 FQGNSA. There are 15 residues in the CDR3. The CDR3 DNA is TGTGCCAGCAGCTTCCGGTGGGGGGGTTTTTCACCCCTCCACTTT. Translating gives CASSFRWGGFSPLHF.

J is TRBJ2-5 and V is TRBV5-6, with 7 bases matching TRBD2. The CDR3 consists of 15 residues. The junction had 9 bases not matched to a gene; V was cut back by 2 bases and J by 5 bases. Germline V CDR1 and CDR2: SGHDT, YYEEEE. This CDR3 reads CASSLIHGGGETQYF. The CDR3 DNA follows: TGTGCCAGCAGCTTAATCCACGGGGGAGGGGAGACCCAGTACTTC.

This clone was seen just once. The chain employs TRBV7-9 and TRBJ2-1; no definite D call. Germline-derived CDR1 and CDR2 are SEHNR and FQNEAQ (reference sequence). CDR3 size: 14 residues. The V end lost 1 base, the J end lost 12 bases, and 16 bases lay between the germline ends. The CDR3 nucleotides read TGTGCCAGCAGCTTAGTGGGCAGTTCCTACGGGCAGTTCTTC. It yields the protein CASSLVGSSYGQFF.